Below, 6 T cell receptor beta chains from the same sample are listed, as sequenced in a study of cytomegalovirus exposure and HLA in healthy donors. Primers for the PCR totalled 60 Vbeta and 13 Jbeta. Using immunoSEQ multiplex PCR, the repertoire was profiled, and TCRdb retains in-frame clones only, with some absent. Here the sample spans 85,000 to 120,000 clones, approximately 82% being singletons. The sequenced material came from PBMCs. The receptors come from a man aged 35-49 years in good health and CMV-seronegative.

The chain carries TRBV9 and TRBJ1-1, with TRBD1 identical over 7 bases. V trimming: 0 bases; J trimming: 7 bases; junction bases outside the gene matches: 3. Per the germline V gene, CDR1 is SGDLS and CDR2 is YYNGEE. The CDR3 extends over 13 amino acids. In nucleotides, the CDR3 is TGTGCCAGCAGCGTAGATGGGACAGTTGAAGCTTTCTTT. Protein sequence: CASSVDGTVEAFF. Based on the CDR3 plus reference TRBV9 and TRBJ1-1, the full variable domain is DSGVTQTPKHLITATGQRVTLRCSPRSGDLSVYWYQQSLDQGLQFLIQYYNGEERAKGNILERFSAQQFPDLHSELNLSSLELGDSALYFCASSVDGTVEAFFGQGTRLTVV.

This sequence joins TRBV15 and TRBJ2-3; 11 bases align to TRBD1. CDR3 length: 15 amino acids. The V and J ends lost 2 bases and 6 bases, in that order; junction bases with no gene match: 4. Germline assignment: CDR1 LNHNV and CDR2 YYDKDF (reference sequence). The CDR3, as DNA: TGTGCCACCAGCAGATGGACAGGGGGCGGGGATACGCAGTATTTT. It translates to CATSRWTGGGDTQYF.

As to this clone: Germline and junction disagree at one end, which may indicate a read error. CDR3 sequence: CASSLRDGGTGELFF. In nucleotides, the CDR3 is TGTGCTAGCAGCTTACGAGACGGGGGAACCGGGGAGCTGTTTTTT. V usage is TRBV7-7 and J usage is TRBJ2-2, with D perhaps matching TRBD2 (6 bases). This CDR3 is built from 15 residues. Germline V gene lookup returns CDR1 SSHAT and CDR2 FNYEAQ (reference sequence).

This chain uses TRBV7-8 with TRBJ1-2; 7 bases match TRBD1. The CDR3 has 16 amino acids. CDR1 is SGHVS, CDR2 FQNEAQ, per germline. Germline trimming cut 1 base from V and 4 bases from J; bases unmatched to any gene: 9. This CDR3 is CASSLDIQGIIYGYTF. The DNA of the CDR3 is TGTGCCAGCAGCTTAGACATACAGGGGATTATCTATGGCTACACCTTC.

The chain carries TRBV7-6 and TRBJ1-4; D is uncertain. Trimming took off 1 base at V and 8 bases at J, with 5 bases between the two ends. Germline loops: CDR1 SGHVS, CDR2 FNYEAQ. CDR3 size: 12 residues. Written as DNA, the CDR3 is TGTGCCAGCAGCTTAGTCCGGGAAAAACTGTTTTTT. Protein sequence: CASSLVREKLFF.

The V call is TRBV6-1, the J call TRBJ1-2, with D possibly being TRBD1 (5 bases). The length of the CDR3 is 13 residues. Germline-derived CDR1 and CDR2 are MNHNS and SASEGT. V lost 2 bases and J 8 bases, leaving 12 bases between the germline ends. The CDR3 loop reads CASSELRDRGYTF. DNA for the CDR3: TGTGCCAGCAGTGAACTCAGGGATCGGGGCTACACCTTC.